This T cell receptor delta chain was captured in a study of gamma-delta T cells after stem cell transplantation. Details on this clone: TCRdb records a much larger clone's protein for this DNA, with a difference at residue 11 that likely arises from a read error; the protein given is the translation of the DNA.

TCRdb re-called clones from the RT-PCR reads via CATT. The sample shows 1,200 to 1,500 delta-chain clones, 10% of them seen only once. The germline CDR1 and CDR2 sequences are GEAIGNYY and EKD. This CDR3 contains 21 residues. Trimming removed 0 bases from V and 1 base from J; junction bases left unmatched: 20. The specimen was gamma-delta T cells. This clonotype originated in a human donor. It is not recorded whose cells these are; they may come from a transplant donor. The chain is built from TRDV2 and TRDJ1, with TRDD3 matching over 9 bases. CDR3 loop: CACDTVESNRHTGGLTDKLIF. The CDR3 DNA follows: TGTGCCTGTGACACCGTTGAGTCCAACCGGCATACTGGGGGACTCACCGATAAACTCATCTTT.